The following is a T cell receptor (beta chain) sequence with its context. This sample was taken from a study of blood T cell repertoires in COVID-19. Study at large: Samples representing acute and convalescent COVID-19 were sourced from the United States, Italy and Spain. Sample material is recorded as cDNA or gDNA derived from T cells, B-cell-depleted T cells, or PBMCs.

Assay used: immunoSEQ multiplex PCR; TCRdb lists only in-frame clones, some missing. The table lists around 130,000 clones, 85% to 90% of them singletons, with approximately 11% in the top ten. This CDR3 region has 15 residues. CDR1 and CDR2 from the germline V gene are SGHKS and YYEKEE (reference sequence). V shed 2 bases and J 6 bases; nucleotides not matched to a gene: 7. Sequenced: peripheral blood. The chain carries TRBV5-5 and TRBJ1-2, with TRBD1 matching 10 bases. The TCR comes from a woman older than 75 with acute or convalescent COVID-19. The DNA of the CDR3 is TGTGCCAGCAGCTTTTGGGGGGGACAGGGGAATGGCTACACCTTC. It specifies CASSFWGGQGNGYTF.